The 13 T cell receptor beta chains presented below share a single source sample, sequenced in a study of T cell clonality in common variable immunodeficiency (dated by TCRdb to between 2015 and 2016). Libraries were built with the immunoSEQ multiplex PCR assay. TCRdb re-hosts the immuneACCESS table, in-frame sequences only. Its copies lack some clones; in the studies checked, an unresolved V gene accounts for under half of them, and the cause for the rest is not known. The table for this sample lists 35,000 to 50,000 clones, none of them counted only once. 0.68% of the sample is in the top ten clones. Sequenced input: peripheral blood mononuclear cells. The receptor set was obtained from a person between 18 and 75 years old in good health.

This clone was detected many times. At one end, the junction sequence differs from germline, possibly due to a read error. Read coverage stops 3 residues before the CDR3 terminus; the germline J gene supplies the remainder. The chain couples TRBV7-7 to TRBJ2-5, with 8 nucleotides matching TRBD2. Germline CDR1 SSHAT, CDR2 FNYEAQ (reference sequence). The CDR3 totals 13 residues. CDR3 protein: CASRGGGMETQYF. The CDR3 bases that were read are TGTGCTAGCAGGGGCGGGGGGATGGAGACC.

This clone was detected many times. The read stops 3 residues short of the end of the CDR3; the missing end is completed from the germline J gene. The chain combines TRBV7-8 with TRBJ1-1; D call uncertain. The germline V and J ends were trimmed by 1 base and 0 bases, with 3 bases remaining between them. This CDR3 spans 13 amino acids. From germline, CDR1 is SGHVS and CDR2 FQNEAQ. CDR3 DNA, as far as it was read: TGTGCCAGCAGCTTAGAGCTGAACACTGAA. It codes for CASSLELNTE. The full CDR3 sequence reads CASSLELNTEAFF.

There are many counts of this clone. Its ends do not fully match the called genes, so a read error is possible. The read terminates 3 residues before the CDR3 end, so the remaining end is supplied by the germline J gene. This chain joins TRBV20-1 and TRBJ1-2, with D tentatively TRBD1 (5 bases). This CDR3 has 15 residues. Germline CDR1 is DFQATT and CDR2 is SNEGSKA (reference sequence). The sequenced CDR3 bases are TGCAGTGCTAGAGATTCAAGAAGGGGAAACTCTGGC. Its translation: CSARDSRRGNSG. The CDR3 in its entirety is CSARDSRRGNSGYTF.

This clone has ten or more counts. Partial CDR3 DNA: TGTGCCAGCAGCTGGGGGACAGGGGGCACTGAA. Translation gives CASSWGTGGTE. The full CDR3 protein is CASSWGTGGTEAFF. This chain joins TRBV7-3 and TRBJ1-1; 11 bases fit TRBD1. The sequence runs out 3 residues before the end of the CDR3; the remainder is reconstructed from the germline J gene. The CDR3 consists of 14 residues. Germline assignment: CDR1 SGHTA and CDR2 FQGTGA. V was clipped by 4 bases and J by 4 bases; unmatched bases: 2.

This clone has ten or more counts. Coverage ceases 3 residues before the CDR3 finishes, and the germline J gene fills in the end. The rearrangement links TRBV7-6 to TRBJ1-1, with no clear D. V was pared by 5 bases and J by 4 bases, with 20 bases between. Germline V gene lookup returns CDR1 SGHVS and CDR2 FNYEAQ. The CDR3 totals 16 residues. The covered CDR3 bases are TGTGCCAGCAGCACCAAATCCGGGCCGGCGGGCACTGAA. Its protein product is CASSTKSGPAGTE. The full CDR3 sequence reads CASSTKSGPAGTEAFF.

This clone has a count of ten or more. The read ends 3 residues before the CDR3 terminus; that terminus is restored from the germline J gene. The chain employs TRBV18 and TRBJ1-1; 9 positions agree with TRBD1. Germline values: CDR1 KGHSH, CDR2 LQKENI. J lost 4 bases, V lost 2 bases, and 8 bases had no gene match. This CDR3 spans 16 amino acids. The part of the CDR3 DNA that was read is TGTGCCAGCTCACCAGGGACAGGGTTGACTGGCACTGAA. Protein sequence: CASSPGTGLTGTE. The complete CDR3 protein is CASSPGTGLTGTEAFF.

This clone occurred many times. The sequenced fragment ends 3 residues before the CDR3 boundary, so the rest is inferred from the germline J gene. The chain is built from TRBV3-1 (or the pseudogene TRBV3-2) and TRBJ1-1; D unclear. This CDR3 region has 14 residues. Trimming cost V 3 bases and J 0 bases, with 8 bases left between them. Per germline, CDR1 LGHDT and CDR2 YNNKEL (reference sequence). CDR3 DNA (partial): TGTGCCAGCAGCCACTGGGCTATGAACACTGAA. Its translation is CASSHWAMNTE. The full CDR3 protein reads CASSHWAMNTEAFF.

This clone was counted ten times or more. The read halts 3 residues ahead of the CDR3 end, with the missing end drawn from the germline J gene. The chain recombines TRBV6-1 with TRBJ1-1; D gene uncertain. V was shortened by 4 bases and J by 0 bases, with 9 bases between the two germline ends. Germline CDR1 is MNHNS and CDR2 is SASEGT. This CDR3 contains 14 residues. The CDR3 bases that were read are TGTGCCAGCAGTGGGATCGGGGTGAACACTGAA. Translating gives CASSGIGVNTE. Given in full, the CDR3 is CASSGIGVNTEAFF.

This clone was counted at least ten times. The sequence runs out 3 residues before the end of the CDR3; the remainder is reconstructed from the germline J gene. The chain has TRBV5-1 and TRBJ1-6; D gene unclear. The length of the CDR3 is 12 residues. Trimming left V 7 bases short and J 8 bases short, with 10 bases between. The germline gives CDR1 SGHRS, CDR2 YFSETQ. The DNA read from the CDR3 is TGCGCCAGCCAGACGGACTATTCACCC. It encodes CASQTDYSP. The full CDR3 sequence reads CASQTDYSPLHF.

This clone was counted many times. The missing CDR3 end, 3 residues past where the read stops, is filled in from the germline J gene. The chain has TRBV5-6 and TRBJ2-5; 7 positions agree with TRBD2. Trimming cost V 0 bases and J 4 bases; bases outside gene matches: 3. The CDR3 extends over 14 amino acids. Germline CDR1 reads SGHDT; CDR2 reads YYEEEE. Partial CDR3 DNA: TGTGCCAGCAGCTTGGACGCTAGCGGAGAGACC. Amino acid sequence: CASSLDASGET. Given in full, the CDR3 is CASSLDASGETQYF.

This clone has a count of ten or more. The missing CDR3 end, 3 residues past where the read stops, is filled in from the germline J gene. V is TRBV5-1 and J is TRBJ2-7; the match to TRBD2 covers 11 bases. V lost 5 bases, J lost 3 bases, and 4 bases stayed unmatched. The CDR3 sequence is 14 residues long. Looked up from germline, CDR1 is SGHRS and CDR2 is YFSETQ. The CDR3 is CASRYLAGGYEQYF. The part of the CDR3 DNA that was read is TGCGCCAGCAGATATCTAGCGGGGGGCTACGAG. Supplemented by reference TRBV5-1 and TRBJ2-7, the full variable domain reads KAGVTQTPRYLIKTRGQQVTLSCSPISGHRSVSWYQQTPGQGLQFLFEYFSETQRNKGNFPGRFSGRQFSNSRSEMNVSTLELGDSALYLCASRYLAGGYEQYFGPGTRLTVT.

This clone showed up just a few times. With the read ending 3 residues before the CDR3 end, the germline J gene is used to fill in that end. The chain couples TRBV7-2 to TRBJ1-2, with D possibly matching TRBD1 (6 bases). The germline V gene encodes CDR1 SGHTA and CDR2 FQGNSA. The CDR3 is 15 residues long. The CDR3: CASSLGGSRGDTYTF. Incomplete CDR3 DNA: TGTGCCAGCAGCTTAGGTGGTAGCAGGGGAGATACC.

This clone was observed at least ten times. Coverage ceases 3 residues before the CDR3 finishes, and the germline J gene fills in the end. The V and J genes are TRBV19 and TRBJ2-2; TRBD1 matches at 8 bases. The CDR3 is 18 amino acids. V dropped 1 base and J dropped 7; count of bases not matched to a gene: 14. The germline CDR1 and CDR2 sequences are LNHDA and SQIVND (reference sequence). The covered CDR3 bases are TGTGCCAGTAGTATAGGGGCTTTACGTCAGGGGGCGAACGGGGAG. As protein: CASSIGALRQGANGE. The whole CDR3 region reads CASSIGALRQGANGELFF.